Listed below are T cell receptor beta chains from one sample, sequenced in a study of metastatic and nonmetastatic thyroid tumors. MiXCR was used by TCRdb to re-call the PCR reads. The table has roughly 5,700 clones, under 35% seen once; the top ten hold roughly a fifth. What was sequenced was adjacent normal tissue. The receptors come from a female donor with papillary thyroid cancer or a benign thyroid nodule (not recorded which). Some clones in this sample may be carry-over from other donors' samples. Both conserved end residues are part of each CDR3. Fields, in order: clone size, D gene, J gene, V gene, CDR3 DNA, CDR3 protein. D genes are given only for firm matches. Clone size is shown for a subset of rows, as once, few, many or a class of expanded clone.

size: few; D: -; J: TRBJ1-5; V: TRBV20-1; DNA: TGCAGTGCTAGGGGGAGGGGGACGCCCCAGCATTTT; CDR3: CSARGRGTPQHF
size: -; D: -; J: TRBJ1-2; V: TRBV3-1; DNA: TGTGCCAGCAGCCCCGGGGAAGAGGCTGGCTACACCTTC; CDR3: CASSPGEEAGYTF
size: -; D: -; J: TRBJ2-5; V: TRBV5-1; DNA: TGCGCCAGCAGCTCAGGAGGGGTCCAAGAGACCCAGTACTTC; CDR3: CASSSGGVQETQYF
size: medium-sized; D: -; J: TRBJ1-5; V: TRBV27; DNA: TGTGCCAGCAGTTTATTGGGACAGCCCCAGCATTTT; CDR3: CASSLLGQPQHF
size: few; D: -; J: TRBJ2-2; V: TRBV19; DNA: TGTGCCCTCACATCAGGTCGCACCGGGGATTCGTTTTTT; CDR3: CALTSGRTGDSFF
size: -; D: -; J: TRBJ1-3; V: TRBV4-2; DNA: TGTGCCAGCAGCCAAATGGATGGAAACACCATATATTTT; CDR3: CASSQMDGNTIYF
size: few; D: -; J: TRBJ1-3; V: TRBV6-1; DNA: TGTGCCAGCAGTGTAAGAAACCCTGCTTCTGGAAACACCATATATTTT; CDR3: CASSVRNPASGNTIYF
size: many; D: TRBD2; J: TRBJ2-1; V: TRBV3-1; DNA: TGTGCCAGCAGCCTAGCGGGAGAGGGCTACAATGAGCAGTTCTTC; CDR3: CASSLAGEGYNEQFF
size: -; D: -; J: TRBJ2-3; V: TRBV7-2; DNA: TGTGCCAGCAGCTCCCTCCCAGATACGCAGTATTTT; CDR3: CASSSLPDTQYF
size: -; D: -; J: TRBJ2-7; V: TRBV30; DNA: TGTGCCTGGGGAGGGACAGCCCCCCTTGGCGAGCAGTACTTC; CDR3: CAWGGTAPLGEQYF
size: few; D: -; J: TRBJ1-5; V: TRBV19; DNA: TGTGCCAGTAGTATCCCAACCAATCAGCCCCAGCATTTT; CDR3: CASSIPTNQPQHF
size: large; D: -; J: TRBJ2-7; V: TRBV2; DNA: TGTGCCAGCAGACAACAGGGATTTGGCTCCTACGAGCAGTACTTC; CDR3: CASRQQGFGSYEQYF
size: -; D: -; J: TRBJ1-3; V: TRBV27; DNA: TGTGCCAGCAGTTTAAGTGGGGCCGCAAACACCATATATTTT; CDR3: CASSLSGAANTIYF
size: -; D: -; J: TRBJ2-7; V: TRBV20-1; DNA: TGCAGTGCAAAAGAGACAGGAAACAACTACGAGCAGTACTTC; CDR3: CSAKETGNNYEQYF
size: large; D: -; J: TRBJ2-2; V: TRBV5-1; DNA: TGCGCCAGCAGCTCTACAGGGCGGGAGCTGTTTTTT; CDR3: CASSSTGRELFF
size: medium-sized; D: TRBD2; J: TRBJ2-1; V: TRBV4-2; DNA: TGTGCCAGCAGCCAAAGCGGGAGGGCCGGTAACAATGAGCAGTTCTTC; CDR3: CASSQSGRAGNNEQFF
size: -; D: -; J: TRBJ1-5; V: TRBV20-1; DNA: TGCAGTGCTAGCGTCCCAGGGGTAATTAGCAATCAGCCCCAGCATTTT; CDR3: CSASVPGVISNQPQHF